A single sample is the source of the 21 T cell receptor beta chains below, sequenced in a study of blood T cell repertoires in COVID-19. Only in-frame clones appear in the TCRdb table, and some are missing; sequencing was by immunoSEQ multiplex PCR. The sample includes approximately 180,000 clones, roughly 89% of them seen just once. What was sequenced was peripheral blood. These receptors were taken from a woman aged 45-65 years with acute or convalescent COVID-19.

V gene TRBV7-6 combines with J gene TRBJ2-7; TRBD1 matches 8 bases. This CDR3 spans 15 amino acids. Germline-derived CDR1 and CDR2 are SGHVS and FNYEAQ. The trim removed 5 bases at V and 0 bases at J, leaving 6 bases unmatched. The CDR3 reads CASSPRTGSSYEQYF. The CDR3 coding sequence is TGTGCCAGCAGCCCCCGGACAGGGAGCTCCTACGAGCAGTACTTC.

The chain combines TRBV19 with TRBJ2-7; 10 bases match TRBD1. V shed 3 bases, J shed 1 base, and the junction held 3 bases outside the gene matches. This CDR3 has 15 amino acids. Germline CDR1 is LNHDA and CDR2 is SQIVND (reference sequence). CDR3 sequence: CASSIRTGGSYEQYF. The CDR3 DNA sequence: TGTGCCAGTAGTATTCGGACAGGGGGGTCCTACGAGCAGTACTTC.

As DNA, the CDR3 is TGTGCCAGCAGCTTATGGATGGTAGACAGGGCAAACTATGGCTACACCTTC. Encoded protein: CASSLWMVDRANYGYTF. The gene calls are TRBV7-8 and TRBJ1-2; 7 positions agree with TRBD1. The J segment lost 2 bases and the V segment lost 2 bases, leaving 11 bases of the junction unmatched. The CDR3 length is 17 residues. Germline CDR1 and CDR2: SGHVS and FQNEAQ.

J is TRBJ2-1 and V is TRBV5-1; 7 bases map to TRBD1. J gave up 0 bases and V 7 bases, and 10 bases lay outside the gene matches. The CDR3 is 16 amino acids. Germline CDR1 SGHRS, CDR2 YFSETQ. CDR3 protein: CASSRQGENSYNEQFF. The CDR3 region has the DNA TGCGCCAGCTCCCGACAGGGAGAAAACTCCTACAATGAGCAGTTCTTC.

Here the CDR3 DNA reads TGCGCCAGCAGCCGAGGACAGCTCCAAGAGACCCAGTACTTC. Its translation is CASSRGQLQETQYF. The chain couples TRBV4-1 to TRBJ2-5; D is perhaps TRBD1 (6 bases). V lost 4 bases to trimming and J lost 1 base, with 10 bases between them. Per the germline V gene, CDR1 is MGHRA and CDR2 is YSYEKL. The CDR3 is 14 amino acids.

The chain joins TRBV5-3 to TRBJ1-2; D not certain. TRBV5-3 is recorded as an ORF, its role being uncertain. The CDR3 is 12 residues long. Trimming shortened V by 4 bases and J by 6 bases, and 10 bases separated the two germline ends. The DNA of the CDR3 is TGTGCCAGAAGCCCTACGGTCAATGGCTACACCTTC. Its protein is CARSPTVNGYTF.

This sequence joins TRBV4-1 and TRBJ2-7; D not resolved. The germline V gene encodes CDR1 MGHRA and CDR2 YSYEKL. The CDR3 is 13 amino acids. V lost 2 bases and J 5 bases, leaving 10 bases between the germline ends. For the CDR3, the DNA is TGCGCCAGCAGCCAACAGTCAATGGACGAGCAGTACTTC. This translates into CASSQQSMDEQYF.

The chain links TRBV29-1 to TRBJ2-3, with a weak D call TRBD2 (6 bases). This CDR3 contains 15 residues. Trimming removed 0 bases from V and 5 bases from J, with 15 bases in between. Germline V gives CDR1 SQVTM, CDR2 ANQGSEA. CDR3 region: CSVEDYPGGVDTQYF. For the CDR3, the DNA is TGCAGCGTTGAAGATTACCCCGGGGGAGTAGATACGCAGTATTTT.

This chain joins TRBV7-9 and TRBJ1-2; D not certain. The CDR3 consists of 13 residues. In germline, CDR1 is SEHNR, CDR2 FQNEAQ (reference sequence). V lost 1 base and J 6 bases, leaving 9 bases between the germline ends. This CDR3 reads CASSLGGGDGYTF. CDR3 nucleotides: TGTGCCAGCAGCTTAGGCGGCGGTGATGGCTACACCTTC.

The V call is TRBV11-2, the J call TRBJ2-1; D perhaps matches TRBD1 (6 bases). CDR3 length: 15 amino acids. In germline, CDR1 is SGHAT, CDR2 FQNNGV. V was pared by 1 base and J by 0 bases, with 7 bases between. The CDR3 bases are TGTGCCAGCAGCTTAGTACAGGGCTCCTACAATGAGCAGTTCTTC. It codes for CASSLVQGSYNEQFF.

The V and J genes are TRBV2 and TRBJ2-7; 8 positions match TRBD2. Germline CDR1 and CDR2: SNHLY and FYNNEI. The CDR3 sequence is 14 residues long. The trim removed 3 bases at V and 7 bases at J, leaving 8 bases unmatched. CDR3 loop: CASSEGAGVGEQYF. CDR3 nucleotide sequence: TGTGCCAGCAGTGAGGGAGCGGGAGTCGGGGAGCAGTACTTC. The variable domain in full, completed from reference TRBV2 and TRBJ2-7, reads EPEVTQTPSHQVTQMGQEVILRCVPISNHLYFYWYRQILGQKVEFLVSFYNNEISEKSEIFDDQFSVERPDGSNFTLKIRSTKLEDSAMYFCASSEGAGVGEQYFGPGTRLTVT.

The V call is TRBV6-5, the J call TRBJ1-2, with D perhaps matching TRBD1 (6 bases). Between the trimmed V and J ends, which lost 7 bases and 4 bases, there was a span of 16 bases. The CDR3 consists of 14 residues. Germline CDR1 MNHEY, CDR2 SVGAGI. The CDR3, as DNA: TGTGCCAGCACCCAAGGGGGGGCTGCCTATGGCTACACCTTC. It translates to CASTQGGAAYGYTF.

The CDR3 sequence: CASSQVLSNYGYTF. The DNA for the CDR3 is TGCGCCAGCAGCCAAGTACTGAGTAACTATGGCTACACCTTC. The chain carries TRBV4-3 and TRBJ1-2, with no clear D. The V gene lost 1 base and the J gene lost 1 base, with 7 bases spanning the gap. The CDR3 totals 14 residues. CDR1 is LGHNA and CDR2 is YSLEER in the germline V gene.

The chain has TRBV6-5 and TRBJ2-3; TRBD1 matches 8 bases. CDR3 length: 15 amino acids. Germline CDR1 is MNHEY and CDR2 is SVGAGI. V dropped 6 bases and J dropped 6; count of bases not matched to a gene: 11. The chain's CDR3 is CASRLQGATSDTQYF. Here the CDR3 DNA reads TGTGCCAGCAGGCTCCAGGGGGCAACGAGCGATACGCAGTATTTT.

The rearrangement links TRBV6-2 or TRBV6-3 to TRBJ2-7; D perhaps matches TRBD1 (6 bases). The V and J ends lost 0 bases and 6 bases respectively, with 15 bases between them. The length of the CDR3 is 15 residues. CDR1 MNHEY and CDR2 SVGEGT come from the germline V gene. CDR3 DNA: TGTGCCAGCAGTTACTCGAGCCAGGGGCCTCTCGAGCAGTACTTC. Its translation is CASSYSSQGPLEQYF.

The CDR3 DNA reads TGTGCCAGCAGCCCCGTAGGGAGCGGGGGGGAAGAGACCCAGTACTTC. Amino acid sequence: CASSPVGSGGEETQYF. The chain recombines TRBV11-2 with TRBJ2-5, with 10 bases aligning to TRBD2. Germline CDR1 SGHAT, CDR2 FQNNGV. Trimming at V came to 5 bases and at J to 3 bases, leaving 9 bases not matched to a gene. This CDR3 is built from 16 residues.

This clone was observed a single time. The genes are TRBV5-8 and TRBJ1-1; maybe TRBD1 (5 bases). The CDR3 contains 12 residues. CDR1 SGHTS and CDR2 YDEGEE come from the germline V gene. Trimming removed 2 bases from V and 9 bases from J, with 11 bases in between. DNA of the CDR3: TGTGCCAGCAGCTTACAGGACAATCAAGCTTTCTTT. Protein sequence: CASSLQDNQAFF. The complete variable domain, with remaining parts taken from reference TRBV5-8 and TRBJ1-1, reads EAGVTQSPTHLIKTRGQQATLRCSPISGHTSVYWYQQALGLGLQFLLWYDEGEERNRGNFPPRFSGRQFPNYSSELNVNALELEDSALYLCASSLQDNQAFFGQGTRLTVV.

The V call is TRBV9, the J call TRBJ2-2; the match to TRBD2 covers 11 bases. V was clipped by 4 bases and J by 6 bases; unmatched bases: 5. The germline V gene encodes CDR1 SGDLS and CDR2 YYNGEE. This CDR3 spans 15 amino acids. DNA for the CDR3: TGTGCCAGCAGCCCTACTAGCGGGAGCGCCGGGGAGCTGTTTTTT. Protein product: CASSPTSGSAGELFF.

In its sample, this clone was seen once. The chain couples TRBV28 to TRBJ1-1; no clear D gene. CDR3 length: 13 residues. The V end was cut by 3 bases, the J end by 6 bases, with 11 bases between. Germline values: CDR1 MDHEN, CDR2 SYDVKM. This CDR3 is CASSLRTPAEAFF. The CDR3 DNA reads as TGTGCCAGCAGTTTGAGAACTCCGGCTGAAGCTTTCTTT.

The CDR3 coding sequence is TGTGCCAGTAGTTACCGGGACTACCCATACAATGAGCAGTTCTTC. Its translation: CASSYRDYPYNEQFF. The rearrangement links TRBV19 to TRBJ2-1, with 7 positions matching TRBD2. Germline trimming cut 5 bases from V and 4 bases from J; bases unmatched to any gene: 8. This CDR3 comprises 15 residues. The germline V gene has CDR1 LNHDA and CDR2 SQIVND (reference sequence).

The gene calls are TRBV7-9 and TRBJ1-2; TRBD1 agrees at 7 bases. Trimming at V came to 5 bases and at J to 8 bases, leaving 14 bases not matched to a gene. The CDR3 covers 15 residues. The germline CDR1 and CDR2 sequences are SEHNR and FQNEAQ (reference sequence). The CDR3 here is CASSPSATGTTGYTF. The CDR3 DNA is TGTGCCAGCAGCCCCTCGGCGACAGGGACGACGGGCTACACCTTC.